This T cell receptor (beta chain) was sequenced for a study of T cell responses to AZD1222 COVID-19 vaccine. Study as a whole: Researchers grouped second doses given at about 4 or about 12 weeks into one pool.

TCRdb's copy holds only in-frame clones and misses some; the assay was immunoSEQ multiplex PCR. The repertoire includes 100,000 to 140,000 clones, 75% to 90% of them detected once, and approximately 4.3% sits in the top ten. Regarding the study as a whole: After two AZD1222 doses, spike-specific TCR breadth and depth rose versus day 0. Most donors were white British and more were female, and clonal diversity was possibly underestimated. Only a handful of AZD1222 recipients tested seropositive at baseline.

The V end was cut by 4 bases, the J end by 8 bases, with 16 bases between. The CDR3 sequence is 15 residues long. The germline V gene encodes CDR1 SGHRS and CDR2 YFSETQ. On this clone: Its antigen is unknown.

This receptor was taken from an adult in good health. V is TRBV5-1 and J is TRBJ1-6, with no clear D. The specimen comprised peripheral blood, sampled on day 0 of AZD1222 vaccination. The CDR3, as DNA: TGCGCCAGCAGCCTCTCTCCTGGGTCAGATTCACCCCTCCACTTT. Translation: CASSLSPGSDSPLHF.